This T cell receptor (beta chain) was documented in a study of shared clonotypes between healthy human individuals. Study at large: The cohort had two women and a few men, ages 18 to 49. Overall study findings and caveats: Unshared clonotypes carried lower generation probabilities than those common to all four donors. The study found approximately 5% of naive CD4 clonotypes shared across four donors. Among the subsets, naive ones generally showed larger estimated richness than memory ones.

Only CD45RO-negative cells positively selected for CCR7 counted as naive CD8 cells, so terminally differentiated effector memory CD45RA+ cells were excluded. The assay was immunoSEQ multiplex PCR, and TCRdb's table has in-frame clones only and misses some. This sample yields around 2,000,000 clones, of which 85% to 95% are seen a single time; 1.5% to 2% belongs to the top ten. Deletions cut 0 bases from V and 6 bases from J, with 12 bases between. Per the germline V gene, CDR1 is MGHDK and CDR2 is SYGVNS. The CDR3 extends over 15 amino acids. On this clone: The target antigen is unknown.

The gene calls are TRBV25-1 and TRBJ1-5, with D unresolved. Sequencing used naive CD8+ T cells from PBMCs. This clonotype was obtained from a man younger than 35 in good health. Some clones in this sample may be carry-over from other donors' samples. CDR3 coding DNA: TGTGCCAGCAGTGAATATCGGGTTCTAGTTCAGCCCCAGCATTTT. It codes for CASSEYRVLVQPQHF.